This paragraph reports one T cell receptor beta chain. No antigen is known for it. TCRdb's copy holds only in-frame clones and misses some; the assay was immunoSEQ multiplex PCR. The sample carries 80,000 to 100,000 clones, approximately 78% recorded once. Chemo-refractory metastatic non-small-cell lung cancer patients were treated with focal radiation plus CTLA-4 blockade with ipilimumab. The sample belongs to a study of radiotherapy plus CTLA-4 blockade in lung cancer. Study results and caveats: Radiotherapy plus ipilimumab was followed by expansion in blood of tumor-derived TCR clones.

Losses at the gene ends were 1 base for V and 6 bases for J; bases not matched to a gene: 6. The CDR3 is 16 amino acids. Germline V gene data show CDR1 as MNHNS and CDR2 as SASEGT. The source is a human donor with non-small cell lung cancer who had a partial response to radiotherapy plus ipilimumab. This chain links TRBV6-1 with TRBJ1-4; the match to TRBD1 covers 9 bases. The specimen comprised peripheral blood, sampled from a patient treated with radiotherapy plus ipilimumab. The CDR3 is CASSEGWTGVDEKLFF. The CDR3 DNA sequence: TGTGCCAGCAGTGAAGGGTGGACAGGGGTCGATGAAAAACTGTTTTTT.